Each of the 28 T cell receptor beta chains below was sequenced from the same sample in a study of human T cells and chemical hapten exposure. A single record per CDR3 protein comes from TCRdb applying MiXCR to the RACE reads. The sample holds about 71,000 distinct CDR3 sequences, approximately 9.4% seen once. The time point is: patch test 1, 2 weeks after DPC sensitization. Treatment: therapeutic diphenylcyclopropenone sensitization with weekly scalp DPC. The sample in question was whole blood, obtained in connection with sensitization to the hapten diphenylcyclopropenone (DPC). These receptors all stem from a woman aged 40 to 50 with alopecia areata. Some clones in this sample may be carry-over from other donors' samples.

This clonotype was detected many times. The chain is built from TRBV6-2 or TRBV6-3 and TRBJ1-1, with D possibly TRBD1 on 5 matching bases. The V gene lost 6 bases and the J gene lost 6 bases, with 17 bases spanning the gap. Germline V gives CDR1 MNHEY, CDR2 SVGEGT. This CDR3 comprises 14 residues. Here the CDR3 DNA reads TGTGCCAGCAGCAGTTCGCGGGAGGGGTCTGAAGCTTTCTTT. It yields the protein CASSSSREGSEAFF.

This clonotype has a count of ten or more. V and J are TRBV21-1 and TRBJ2-4. TRBV21-1 is annotated as a pseudogene. This CDR3 is 15 amino acids long. CDR3 loop: CASSKGNISMDIQYF. The DNA for the CDR3 is TGTGCCAGCAGCAAAGGGAACATAAGTATGGACATTCAGTACTTC.

The genes are TRBV3-1 and TRBJ2-1, with TRBD1 as a possible D gene (6 bases). Per germline, CDR1 LGHDT and CDR2 YNNKEL (reference sequence). Trimming shortened V by 4 bases and J by 11 bases, and 12 bases separated the two germline ends. The CDR3 consists of 12 residues. The CDR3 is CASSPSGVKQFF. The CDR3 nucleotides are TGTGCCAGCAGCCCCTCAGGGGTAAAGCAGTTCTTC.

This clonotype was recorded many times. V is TRBV6-2 or TRBV6-3 and J is TRBJ2-6; D might be TRBD2 (5 bases). The CDR3 sequence is 19 residues long. V lost 7 bases and J 0 bases, leaving 22 bases between the germline ends. The germline gives CDR1 MNHEY, CDR2 SVGEGT. The CDR3 protein is CASIGRRTTDHSGANVLTF. CDR3 in DNA: TGTGCCAGCATCGGAAGGAGGACCACGGATCACTCTGGGGCCAACGTCCTGACTTTC.

The table lists this clonotype with many counts. The genes are TRBV10-3 and TRBJ2-7; D may be TRBD2 (6 bases). There are 13 residues in the CDR3. The V end was cut by 6 bases, the J end by 2 bases, with 11 bases between. Germline CDR1 is ENHRY and CDR2 is SYGVKD. The CDR3 nucleotides are TGTGCCATCAGGCGGGACGGTACCTACGAGCAGTACTTC. It encodes CAIRRDGTYEQYF.

The chain is built from TRBV4-3 and TRBJ1-1; no definite D call. The CDR3 sequence is 15 residues long. The V end was cut by 4 bases, the J end by 5 bases, with 17 bases between. Germline CDR1 reads LGHNA; CDR2 reads YSLEER. The CDR3 nucleotides are TGCGCCAGCAGCCTTATTTGGGAGGGAGGGACTGAAGCTTTCTTT. It codes for CASSLIWEGGTEAFF.

This clonotype was observed at least ten times. V usage is TRBV27 and J usage is TRBJ2-5; D is unresolved. CDR1 and CDR2 from the germline V gene are MNHEY and SMNVEV (reference sequence). Trimming removed 4 bases from V and 4 bases from J, with 13 bases in between. The CDR3 is 14 amino acids. The CDR3, as DNA: TGTGCCAGCAGTTCCGGTTTGCATCGAGAGACCCAGTACTTC. Translated: CASSSGLHRETQYF.

V gene TRBV12-3 or TRBV12-4 combines with J gene TRBJ1-1; perhaps TRBD1 as D (5 bases). V was shortened by 3 bases and J by 4 bases, with 9 bases between the two germline ends. This CDR3 comprises 13 residues. The CDR3 is CASSFGAATEAFF. CDR3 coding DNA: TGTGCCAGCAGTTTTGGGGCCGCCACTGAAGCTTTCTTT.

This clonotype has a count of ten or more. The J gene is TRBJ2-7, the V gene TRBV28; D unclear. The V gene lost 6 bases and the J gene lost 12 bases, with 18 bases spanning the gap. Germline CDR1 reads MDHEN; CDR2 reads SYDVKM. This CDR3 comprises 12 residues. This CDR3 reads CASRAKGLGVYF. For the CDR3, the DNA is TGTGCCAGCAGGGCTAAGGGTCTAGGAGTGTACTTC. Supplemented by reference TRBV28 and TRBJ2-7, the full variable domain reads DVKVTQSSRYLVKRTGEKVFLECVQDMDHENMFWYRQDPGLGLRLIYFSYDVKMKEKGDIPEGYSVSREKKERFSLILESASTNQTSMYLCASRAKGLGVYFGPGTRLTVT.

This clonotype was seen repeatedly, ten times or more. Here the CDR3 reads CSAPKAEPNEKLFF. CDR3 DNA sequence: TGCAGTGCTCCCAAGGCAGAACCTAATGAAAAACTGTTTTTT. The chain links TRBV20-1 to TRBJ1-4; D gene uncertain. The CDR3 consists of 14 residues. V was trimmed by 5 bases and J by 3 bases, leaving 13 bases between them. The germline gives CDR1 DFQATT, CDR2 SNEGSKA (reference sequence).

The chain is built from TRBV29-1 and TRBJ1-1; the D gene is possibly TRBD1 (5 bases). CDR3 length equals 11 residues. Germline assignment: CDR1 SQVTM and CDR2 ANQGSEA. Trimming removed 7 bases at V and 4 bases at J, with 10 bases between. CDR3 protein: CSEGRATEAFF. CDR3 in DNA: TGCAGCGAGGGGCGTGCCACTGAAGCTTTCTTT.

This clonotype was observed many times. The chain is built from TRBV29-1 and TRBJ2-7; 8 bases align to TRBD1. This CDR3 has 16 amino acids. Germline trimming cut 1 base from V and 1 base from J; bases unmatched to any gene: 9. The germline V gene encodes CDR1 SQVTM and CDR2 ANQGSEA. CDR3 region: CSVEGGWQGASYEQYF. In DNA form, the CDR3 reads TGCAGCGTTGAAGGGGGGTGGCAGGGGGCATCCTACGAGCAGTACTTC.

This clonotype has ten or more counts. The chain links TRBV20-1 to TRBJ1-6; 7 bases are a match to TRBD1. The CDR3 runs 16 residues. CDR1 is DFQATT and CDR2 is SNEGSKA in the germline V gene (reference sequence). V dropped 0 bases and J dropped 0; count of bases not matched to a gene: 2. Written as DNA, the CDR3 is TGCAGTGCTAGAGAGGGACAGAGCTCCTATAATTCACCCCTCCACTTT. This sequence encodes CSAREGQSSYNSPLHF.

This clonotype was counted at least ten times. The chain couples TRBV4-3 to TRBJ1-2; D gene uncertain. The germline V gene encodes CDR1 LGHNA and CDR2 YSLEER. This CDR3 is built from 15 residues. V was pared by 0 bases and J by 4 bases, with 12 bases between. CDR3 DNA sequence: TGCGCCAGCAGCCAAGATCGATTCGGCGGCTATGGCTACACCTTC. Translating it yields CASSQDRFGGYGYTF.

Turning to this clonotype: A clone one base away is much larger, so this may be a read error. CDR3 sequence (DNA): TGTGCCAGCAGCCAAGTAGCGGTGTACCAAGAGTCCCAGTACTTC. It encodes CASSQVAVYQESQYF. The J gene is TRBJ2-5, the V gene TRBV3-1, with D perhaps matching TRBD2 (6 bases). This CDR3 has 15 residues. Germline values: CDR1 LGHDT, CDR2 YNNKEL (reference sequence).

This clonotype was found many times. V and J are TRBV4-3 and TRBJ1-2; D call uncertain. The CDR3 runs 13 residues. The ends were cut back, 0 bases at V and 5 bases at J, with 7 bases in the middle. The germline gives CDR1 LGHNA, CDR2 YSLEER. The CDR3 bases are TGCGCCAGCAGCCAAGATCGGCGGTATGGCTACACCTTC. Translated: CASSQDRRYGYTF.

This clonotype was counted many times. This chain links TRBV18 with TRBJ1-6; tentative D call: TRBD1 (5 bases). This CDR3 is built from 15 residues. Germline assignment: CDR1 KGHSH and CDR2 LQKENI. The V end was cut by 3 bases, the J end by 5 bases, with 11 bases between. CDR3 DNA sequence: TGTGCCAGCTCACCTTCGACAGTTGATAATTCACCCCTCCACTTT. Protein product: CASSPSTVDNSPLHF. The full variable domain, completed using reference TRBV18 and TRBJ1-6, is NAGVMQNPRHLVRRRGQEARLRCSPMKGHSHVYWYRQLPEEGLKFMVYLQKENIIDESGMPKERFSAEFPKEGPSILRIQQVVRGDSAAYFCASSPSTVDNSPLHFGNGTRLTVT.

This clonotype showed up many times. CDR3 residues: CASSPPGTGVGNTIYF. DNA of the CDR3: TGTGCCAGCAGCCCACCCGGGACAGGGGTCGGAAACACCATATATTTT. V is TRBV6-6 and J is TRBJ1-3, with TRBD1 identical over 10 bases. Trimming removed 6 bases from V and 4 bases from J; junction bases left unmatched: 9. There are 16 residues in the CDR3. Germline V lookup: CDR1 MNHNY, CDR2 SVGAGI (reference sequence).

This clonotype appeared many times. The chain recombines TRBV7-8 with TRBJ1-5; D possibly corresponds to TRBD1 (5 bases). Trimming stripped 2 bases from V and 3 bases from J, with 14 bases between. Germline V gene lookup returns CDR1 SGHVS and CDR2 FQNEAQ. The CDR3 has 16 amino acids. The chain's CDR3 is CASSLRGDGPNQPQHF. The CDR3 DNA sequence: TGTGCCAGCAGCTTAAGAGGGGACGGTCCCAATCAGCCCCAGCATTTT.

This clonotype was counted many times. CDR3 in amino acids: CASSQDKTGELFF. DNA of the CDR3: TGCGCCAGCAGCCAAGACAAAACCGGGGAGCTGTTTTTT. V is TRBV4-1 and J is TRBJ2-2; D ambiguous. Per germline, CDR1 MGHRA and CDR2 YSYEKL. Trimming removed 0 bases from V and 5 bases from J, with 4 bases in between. This CDR3 is 13 amino acids long.

This clonotype was seen many times. The chain carries TRBV15 and TRBJ2-7, with D perhaps TRBD1 (6 bases). The CDR3 length is 15 residues. The germline CDR1 and CDR2 sequences are LNHNV and YYDKDF (reference sequence). V shed 0 bases and J shed 2 bases, with 11 bases lying between them. CDR3 region: CATSREGARTYEQYF. CDR3 coding DNA: TGTGCCACCAGCAGAGAGGGGGCTAGAACCTACGAGCAGTACTTC.

This clonotype turned up a few times. The gene calls are TRBV4-3 and TRBJ1-2; D not certain. CDR3 length equals 14 residues. Per germline, CDR1 LGHNA and CDR2 YSLEER. V lost 6 bases to trimming and J lost 2 bases, with 13 bases between them. CDR3 sequence: CASSRGGMNYGYTF. The CDR3 DNA is TGCGCCAGCAGTCGAGGCGGGATGAACTATGGCTACACCTTC.

The V and J genes are TRBV11-2 and TRBJ2-1; 14 bases are a match to TRBD2. This CDR3 contains 17 residues. V gave up 5 bases and J gave up 8 bases; unmatched junction bases: 11. The V gene's germline CDR1 is SGHAT and CDR2 FQNNGV. CDR3 DNA sequence: TGTGCCAGCAGCCATCGACTAGCGGGGGGGCCCTTGCATGAGCAGTTCTTC. It is translated as CASSHRLAGGPLHEQFF.

This clonotype was seen many times. Since no conserved phenylalanine or tryptophan closes the CDR3, a read error is the likely cause. The limits of the CDR3 on the DNA are not certain, so only TCRdb's listed CDR3 is given. The rearrangement links TRBV7-2 to TRBJ2-7; the D call of TRBD2 is as the table states it, not checked on the DNA. The germline gives CDR1 SGHTA, CDR2 FQGNSA. Inclusive of both ends, the CDR3 amounts to 14 amino acids. CDR3 in amino acids: CASSPGLAGAPLFS.

This clonotype has ten or more counts. This chain links TRBV12-3 or TRBV12-4 with TRBJ2-1, with D perhaps assigned TRBD1 or TRBD2 (5 bases each). With 6 bases removed from V and 10 bases from J, the gap between germline ends came to 19 bases. This CDR3 has 14 residues. The DNA for the CDR3 is TGTGCCAGCAGACCCGAGGGGTGGGGACCCGAGCAGTTCTTC. Its translation: CASRPEGWGPEQFF.

This clonotype has only a few counts. The chain recombines TRBV4-3 with TRBJ2-1, with 8 bases fitting TRBD1. The CDR3 totals 17 residues. Germline V gene lookup returns CDR1 LGHNA and CDR2 YSLEER. After removal of 1 base from V and 8 bases from J, the junction contained 13 bases not matched to a gene. CDR3 sequence (DNA): TGCGCCAGCAGCCAAGTTCTAACGGGACAGGCCGGGTATGAGCAGTTCTTC. It translates to CASSQVLTGQAGYEQFF.

This clonotype was picked up many times. One junction end disagrees with the germline gene, perhaps due to a read error. The chain employs TRBV3-1 and TRBJ2-7; D uncertain. The CDR3 length is 14 residues. Germline V gene lookup returns CDR1 LGHDT and CDR2 YNNKEL (reference sequence). The CDR3 sequence is CASSQDVWTYEQYF. The CDR3 DNA reads as TGTGCCAGCAGCCAAGACGTCTGGACCTACGAACAGTACTTC.

This clonotype was detected only a few times. The genes are TRBV6-1 and TRBJ2-1; D may be TRBD1 (5 bases). CDR1 is MNHNS and CDR2 is SASEGT in the germline V gene. There are 15 residues in the CDR3. V was pared by 6 bases and J by 3 bases, with 15 bases between. CDR3 protein: CASSQGVVLYNEQFF. In DNA, the CDR3 is TGTGCCAGCAGCCAAGGGGTTGTGCTCTACAATGAGCAGTTCTTC.